The T cell receptor (beta chain) under discussion was sequenced for a study of blood T cell repertoires in COVID-19. The wider study: Both acute and convalescent COVID-19 samples were obtained from the United States, Italy and Spain. Sample material is recorded as cDNA or gDNA derived from T cells, B-cell-depleted T cells, or PBMCs.

Enrolment of Seattle patients took place during active infection, and they were followed longitudinally. The CDR3 is made up of 12 amino acids. The germline V gene encodes CDR1 SGHRS and CDR2 YFSETQ. V was trimmed by 2 bases and J by 3 bases, leaving 4 bases between them. How the authors handled the data: Reference gene primer amplification gave nucleated cell count estimates. Using immunoSEQ multiplex PCR, the repertoire was profiled, and TCRdb retains in-frame clones only, with some absent. V and J calls and clone size are those listed in that table; D and trimming were worked out from the DNA. This table has 50,000 to 70,000 clones, roughly four fifths appearing once.

The sequencing sample was made of peripheral blood. The sequence was obtained from a man at least 80 years old with COVID-19, enrolled during active disease. The V gene is TRBV5-1, the J gene TRBJ2-3; D is unclear. CDR3 sequence reads: CASSLETDTQYF. CDR3 coding DNA: TGCGCCAGCAGCTTAGAGACAGATACGCAGTATTTT.